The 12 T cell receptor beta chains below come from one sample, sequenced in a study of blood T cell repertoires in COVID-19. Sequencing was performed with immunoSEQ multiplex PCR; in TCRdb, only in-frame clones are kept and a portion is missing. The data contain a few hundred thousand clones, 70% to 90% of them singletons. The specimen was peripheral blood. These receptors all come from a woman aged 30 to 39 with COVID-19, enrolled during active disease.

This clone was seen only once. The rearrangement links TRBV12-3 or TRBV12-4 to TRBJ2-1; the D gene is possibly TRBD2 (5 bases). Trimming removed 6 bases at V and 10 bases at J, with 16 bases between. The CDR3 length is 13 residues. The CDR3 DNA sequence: TGTGCCAGCAGCCGTGTAAGCGGAACAGAGCAGTTCTTC. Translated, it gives CASSRVSGTEQFF.

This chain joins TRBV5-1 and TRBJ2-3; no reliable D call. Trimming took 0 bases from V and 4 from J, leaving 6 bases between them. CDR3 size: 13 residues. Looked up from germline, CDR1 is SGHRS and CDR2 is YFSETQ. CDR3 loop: CASSLAVPDTQYF. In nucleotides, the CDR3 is TGCGCCAGCAGCTTGGCGGTCCCAGATACGCAGTATTTT.

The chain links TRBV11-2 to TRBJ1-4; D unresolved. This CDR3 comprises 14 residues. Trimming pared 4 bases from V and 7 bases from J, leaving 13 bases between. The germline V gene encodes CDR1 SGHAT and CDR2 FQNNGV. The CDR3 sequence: CASSSPGEGEKLFF. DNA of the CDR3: TGTGCCAGCAGCTCCCCCGGTGAGGGTGAAAAACTGTTTTTT.

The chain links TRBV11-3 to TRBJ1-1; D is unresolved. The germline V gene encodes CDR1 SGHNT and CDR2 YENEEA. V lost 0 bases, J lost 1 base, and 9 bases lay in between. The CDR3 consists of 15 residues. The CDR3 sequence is CASSLDGPANTEAFF. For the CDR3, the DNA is TGTGCCAGCAGCTTAGATGGGCCGGCGAACACTGAAGCTTTCTTT.

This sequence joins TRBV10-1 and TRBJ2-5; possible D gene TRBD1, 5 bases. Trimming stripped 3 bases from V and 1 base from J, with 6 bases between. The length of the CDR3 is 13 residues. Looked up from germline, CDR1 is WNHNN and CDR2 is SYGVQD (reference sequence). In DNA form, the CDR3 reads TGCGCCAGCAGTGAACAGGTCCAAGAGACCCAGTACTTC. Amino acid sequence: CASSEQVQETQYF.

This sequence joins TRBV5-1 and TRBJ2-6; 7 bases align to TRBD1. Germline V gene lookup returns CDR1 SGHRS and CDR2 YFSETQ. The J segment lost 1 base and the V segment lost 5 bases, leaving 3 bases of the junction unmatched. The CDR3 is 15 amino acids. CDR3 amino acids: CASRTTGSGANVLTF. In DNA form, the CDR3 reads TGCGCCAGCAGAACGACAGGGTCTGGGGCCAACGTCCTGACTTTC.

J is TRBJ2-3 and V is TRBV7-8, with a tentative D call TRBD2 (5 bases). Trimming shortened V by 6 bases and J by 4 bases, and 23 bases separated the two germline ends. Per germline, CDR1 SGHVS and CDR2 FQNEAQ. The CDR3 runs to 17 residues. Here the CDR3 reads CASRRTRTEATADTQYF. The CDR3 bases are TGTGCCAGCAGACGAACACGGACGGAGGCAACGGCAGATACGCAGTATTTT.

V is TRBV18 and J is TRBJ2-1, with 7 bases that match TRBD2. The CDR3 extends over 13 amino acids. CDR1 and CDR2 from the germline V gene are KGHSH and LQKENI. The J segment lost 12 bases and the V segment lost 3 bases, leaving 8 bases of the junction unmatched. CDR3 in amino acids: CASSPGEAGPQFF. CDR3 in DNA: TGTGCCAGCTCACCTGGGGAAGCGGGACCGCAGTTCTTC.

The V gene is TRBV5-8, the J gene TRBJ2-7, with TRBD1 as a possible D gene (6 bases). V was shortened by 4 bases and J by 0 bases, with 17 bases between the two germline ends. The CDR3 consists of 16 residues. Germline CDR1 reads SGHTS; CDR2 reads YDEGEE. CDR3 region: CASSTIYGTSSYEQYF. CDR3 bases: TGTGCCAGCAGCACCATTTACGGGACAAGCTCCTACGAGCAGTACTTC.

The CDR3 region is CASRGGQGMNTEAFF. Here the CDR3 DNA reads TGTGCCAGCAGGGGGGGACAGGGGATGAACACTGAAGCTTTCTTT. The genes are TRBV7-9 and TRBJ1-1; 10 bases line up with TRBD1. V gave up 6 bases and J gave up 0 bases; unmatched junction bases: 4. CDR1 SEHNR and CDR2 FQNEAQ come from the germline V gene (reference sequence). This CDR3 contains 15 residues.

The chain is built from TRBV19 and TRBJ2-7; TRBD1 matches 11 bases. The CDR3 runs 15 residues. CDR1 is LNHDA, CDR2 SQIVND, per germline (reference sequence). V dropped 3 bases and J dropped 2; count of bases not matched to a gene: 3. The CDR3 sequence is CASSIQGQGAYEQYF. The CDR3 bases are TGTGCCAGTAGTATTCAGGGACAGGGGGCCTACGAGCAGTACTTC.

CDR3 in amino acids: CASSLGTGWFEETQYF. Written as DNA, the CDR3 is TGTGCCAGCAGCTTGGGGACAGGGTGGTTCGAAGAGACCCAGTACTTC. The chain is built from TRBV11-3 and TRBJ2-5; 9 bases are shared with TRBD1. V dropped 3 bases and J dropped 3; count of bases not matched to a gene: 8. The germline V gene has CDR1 SGHNT and CDR2 YENEEA. The CDR3 spans 16 residues.